These T cell receptor beta chains were read from a single sample in a study of blood T cell repertoires in COVID-19. Sequencing used immunoSEQ multiplex PCR; TCRdb keeps in-frame clones, though not all of them. The sample contains about 110,000 clones, nearly 90% of which appear only once. The sample comprised peripheral blood. All receptors come from a human donor in a cohort sampled during active COVID-19. The CDR3 runs from the conserved cysteine through the conserved F or W. The order of the fields is CDR3 protein, CDR3 DNA, clone size, D gene, J gene, V gene. A D gene is named only where the DNA matches it firmly. The listing skips clone size in some rows; elsewhere it reads once, few, many or a size class.

CDR3aa: CASSRSRGSSPLHF; CDR3nt: TGTGCCAGCAGCCGAAGCCGGGGAAGTTCACCCCTCCACTTT; abundance: .; d_gene: .; j_gene: TRBJ1-6; v_gene: TRBV3-1/TRBV3-2
CDR3aa: CASSLIAGTTYNEQFF; CDR3nt: TGTGCCAGCAGCTTAATAGCGGGGACGACCTACAATGAGCAGTTCTTC; abundance: .; d_gene: TRBD2; j_gene: TRBJ2-1; v_gene: TRBV7-2
CDR3aa: CASSITSAGELFF; CDR3nt: TGTGCCAGTAGTATTACCAGCGCCGGGGAGCTGTTTTTT; abundance: .; d_gene: .; j_gene: TRBJ2-2; v_gene: TRBV19
CDR3aa: CASSPSTEYNEQFF; CDR3nt: TGTGCCAGCTCACCATCGACAGAGTACAATGAGCAGTTCTTC; abundance: .; d_gene: .; j_gene: TRBJ2-1; v_gene: TRBV18
CDR3aa: CASSEAQIGYVEQYF; CDR3nt: TGTGCCAGCAGTGAAGCTCAAATCGGGTACGTAGAGCAGTACTTC; abundance: .; d_gene: .; j_gene: TRBJ2-7; v_gene: TRBV6-1
CDR3aa: CATSREGSSPLHF; CDR3nt: TGTGCCACCAGCAGAGAGGGGAGCTCACCCCTCCACTTT; abundance: .; d_gene: .; j_gene: TRBJ1-6; v_gene: TRBV15
CDR3aa: CASRQPGSSYEQYF; CDR3nt: TGTGCCAGCAGGCAACCCGGGAGCTCCTACGAGCAGTACTTC; abundance: .; d_gene: .; j_gene: TRBJ2-7; v_gene: TRBV6-5
CDR3aa: CASTRDTHPTTNEKLFF; CDR3nt: TGTGCCAGCACTCGGGACACTCATCCAACAACTAATGAAAAACTGTTTTTT; abundance: .; d_gene: .; j_gene: TRBJ1-4; v_gene: TRBV6-6
CDR3aa: CATQTGQSTEAFF; CDR3nt: TGTGCCACCCAGACAGGGCAAAGCACTGAAGCTTTCTTT; abundance: .; d_gene: TRBD1; j_gene: TRBJ1-1; v_gene: TRBV6-5
CDR3aa: CASSYGAGSEAFF; CDR3nt: TGTGCCAGCAGTTACGGCGCCGGGTCAGAAGCTTTCTTT; abundance: .; d_gene: .; j_gene: TRBJ1-1; v_gene: TRBV6-2/TRBV6-3
CDR3aa: CASSDSTAYNEQFF; CDR3nt: TGTGCCAGCAGTGACTCGACAGCCTACAATGAGCAGTTCTTC; abundance: once; d_gene: .; j_gene: TRBJ2-1; v_gene: TRBV2
CDR3aa: CASSQDGTGQTYGYTF; CDR3nt: TGTGCCAGCAGCCAAGACGGGACGGGACAGACTTATGGCTACACCTTC; abundance: .; d_gene: TRBD1; j_gene: TRBJ1-2; v_gene: TRBV4-2
CDR3aa: CASSQDGVASGSRYEQYF; CDR3nt: TGCGCCAGCAGCCAAGACGGGGTAGCTAGCGGGAGTCGTTACGAGCAGTACTTC; abundance: .; d_gene: TRBD2; j_gene: TRBJ2-7; v_gene: TRBV4-3
CDR3aa: CASSITGNQPQHF; CDR3nt: TGTGCCAGTAGTATCACGGGGAATCAGCCCCAGCATTTT; abundance: few; d_gene: .; j_gene: TRBJ1-5; v_gene: TRBV19
CDR3aa: CASSLPDRGYNEQFF; CDR3nt: TGTGCCAGCAGCCTTCCGGACAGGGGGTACAATGAGCAGTTCTTC; abundance: .; d_gene: TRBD1; j_gene: TRBJ2-1; v_gene: TRBV5-6
CDR3aa: CASSQQGVGNEQFF; CDR3nt: TGTGCCAGCAGCCAACAGGGGGTGGGCAATGAGCAGTTCTTC; abundance: .; d_gene: TRBD1; j_gene: TRBJ2-1; v_gene: TRBV5-8
CDR3aa: CASSVAGVNTEAFF; CDR3nt: TGTGCCAGCAGCGTAGCAGGGGTGAACACTGAAGCTTTCTTT; abundance: .; d_gene: .; j_gene: TRBJ1-1; v_gene: TRBV6-5
CDR3aa: CASSRQGFIQPQHF; CDR3nt: TGTGCCAGCAGCCGACAGGGGTTCATTCAGCCCCAGCATTTT; abundance: .; d_gene: TRBD1; j_gene: TRBJ1-5; v_gene: TRBV25-1
CDR3aa: CASTPRLGTGIYEQYF; CDR3nt: TGTGCCAGCACCCCACGATTAGGTACAGGGATCTACGAGCAGTACTTC; abundance: .; d_gene: .; j_gene: TRBJ2-7; v_gene: TRBV27
CDR3aa: CASTRAGVSNEQFF; CDR3nt: TGTGCCAGTACTAGAGCGGGAGTTAGTAATGAGCAGTTCTTC; abundance: .; d_gene: TRBD2; j_gene: TRBJ2-1; v_gene: TRBV19
CDR3aa: CASSEYRIKTTNEKLFF; CDR3nt: TGTGCCAGCAGTGAATACAGGATCAAGACAACTAATGAAAAACTGTTTTTT; abundance: .; d_gene: .; j_gene: TRBJ1-4; v_gene: TRBV25-1
CDR3aa: CAISPDRDGSPLHF; CDR3nt: TGTGCCATCAGCCCGGACAGGGATGGCTCACCCCTCCACTTT; abundance: .; d_gene: TRBD1; j_gene: TRBJ1-6; v_gene: TRBV10-3
CDR3aa: CSAQNTEAFF; CDR3nt: TGCAGCGCTCAAAACACTGAAGCTTTCTTT; abundance: once; d_gene: .; j_gene: TRBJ1-1; v_gene: TRBV29-1